These 16 T cell receptor beta chains came from one sample sequenced in a study of shared clonotypes between healthy human individuals. Generated by immunoSEQ multiplex PCR, the TCRdb table keeps only in-frame clones and is missing some. The table lists about 480,000 clones, over 75% of them singletons. Sequencing was performed on PBMCs. The receptors originated from a woman aged 35 to 49 in good health. Some clones in this sample may be carry-over from other donors' samples.

This clone was recorded a few times. This chain connects TRBV18 to TRBJ1-2; possible D gene TRBD1, 5 bases. V lost 5 bases to trimming and J lost 3 bases, with 10 bases between them. CDR3 size: 13 residues. Germline CDR1 KGHSH, CDR2 LQKENI. The CDR3 coding sequence is TGTGCCAGCTCAGGGACGGACGACTATGGCTACACCTTC. Its protein is CASSGTDDYGYTF.

V gene TRBV7-6 combines with J gene TRBJ2-7, with 10 bases fitting TRBD1. From germline, CDR1 is SGHVS and CDR2 FNYEAQ. The CDR3 is 16 residues long. The ends lost 6 bases at V and 4 bases at J; junction bases unmatched: 12. This CDR3 is CASSSNTGQGIYEQYF. Written as DNA, the CDR3 is TGTGCCAGCAGTTCAAATACGGGACAGGGGATATACGAGCAGTACTTC.

This sequence joins TRBV19 and TRBJ2-6; no clear D. The V gene's germline CDR1 is LNHDA and CDR2 SQIVND (reference sequence). The CDR3 is 15 amino acids. V was pared by 0 bases and J by 3 bases, with 6 bases between. CDR3 DNA sequence: TGTGCCAGTAGTATAGAGTTTTTTGGGGCCAACGTCCTGACTTTC. Translated: CASSIEFFGANVLTF.

This sequence joins TRBV6-5 and TRBJ2-7, with 7 bases aligning to TRBD1. Germline CDR1 and CDR2: MNHEY and SVGAGI. The trim removed 8 bases at V and 4 bases at J, leaving 5 bases unmatched. The CDR3 has 12 residues. DNA of the CDR3: TGTGCCAGCCGGGACAGCGCTTACGAGCAGTACTTC. Its translation: CASRDSAYEQYF.

The rearrangement links TRBV5-1 to TRBJ2-1; unclear D gene. Deletions cut 0 bases from V and 5 bases from J, with 6 bases between. The CDR3 is 13 amino acids. Germline V gives CDR1 SGHRS, CDR2 YFSETQ. CDR3 loop: CASSLDTDNEQFF. In nucleotides, the CDR3 is TGCGCCAGCAGCTTGGATACAGACAATGAGCAGTTCTTC.

The chain has TRBV7-3 and TRBJ2-3; no reliable D call. The CDR3 runs to 12 residues. V dropped 4 bases and J dropped 6 bases, with 8 bases sitting between them. Germline lookup yields CDR1 SGHTA and CDR2 FQGTGA. The CDR3 coding sequence is TGTGCCAGCAGCTCCTCTGGCGATACGCAGTATTTT. It translates to CASSSSGDTQYF.

This chain links TRBV28 with TRBJ2-1; 9 nucleotides line up with TRBD1. The germline gives CDR1 MDHEN, CDR2 SYDVKM. After removal of 6 bases from V and 8 bases from J, the junction contained 8 bases not matched to a gene. There are 14 residues in the CDR3. The CDR3 nucleotides read TGTGCCAGCAGACGCCGGACAGGGGAGGATGAGCAGTTCTTC. Its protein product is CASRRRTGEDEQFF.

This clone was found many times. The chain joins TRBV7-9 to TRBJ2-7, with D perhaps matching TRBD1 or TRBD2 (7 bases each). V was shortened by 5 bases and J by 0 bases, with 17 bases between the two germline ends. From germline, CDR1 is SEHNR and CDR2 FQNEAQ (reference sequence). This CDR3 is 16 amino acids long. The CDR3 sequence is CASSRGGTADSYEQYF. CDR3 DNA sequence: TGTGCCAGCAGCCGGGGAGGGACAGCGGACTCCTACGAGCAGTACTTC.

The rearrangement links TRBV19 to TRBJ2-7; 8 nucleotides agree with TRBD1. CDR1 LNHDA and CDR2 SQIVND come from the germline V gene (reference sequence). V lost 6 bases, J lost 3 bases, and 4 bases stayed unmatched. The CDR3 loop spans 13 amino acids. This chain's CDR3 is CASRGQGGYEQYF. The CDR3 DNA sequence: TGTGCCAGTAGAGGACAGGGAGGCTACGAGCAGTACTTC.

The chain links TRBV14 to TRBJ2-5; D is tentatively TRBD1 or TRBD2 (5 bases each). Germline CDR1 reads SGHDN; CDR2 reads FVKESK. The CDR3 spans 17 residues. V lost 4 bases, J lost 4 bases, and 22 bases lay in between. This CDR3 reads CASSLPRGGGTGETQYF. In DNA, the CDR3 is TGTGCCAGCAGCCTCCCCCGTGGGGGTGGCACGGGAGAGACCCAGTACTTC. The full variable domain, rest sourced from reference TRBV14 and TRBJ2-5, is EAGVTQFPSHSVIEKGQTVTLRCDPISGHDNLYWYRRVMGKEIKFLLHFVKESKQDESGMPNNRFLAERTGGTYSTLKVQPAELEDSGVYFCASSLPRGGGTGETQYFGPGTRLLVL.

The chain employs TRBV10-3 and TRBJ2-1; D is possibly TRBD1 (5 bases). Trimming stripped 9 bases from V and 2 bases from J, with 11 bases between. In germline, CDR1 is ENHRY, CDR2 SYGVKD. The CDR3 is 13 residues long. The CDR3 loop reads CAIQGNPYNEQFF. The CDR3 DNA reads TGTGCCATTCAGGGTAACCCCTACAATGAGCAGTTCTTC.

This clone was found a few times. The chain employs TRBV6-1 and TRBJ2-3, with 7 positions matching TRBD1. Per the germline V gene, CDR1 is MNHNS and CDR2 is SASEGT. J was trimmed by 8 bases and V by 4 bases; bases with no gene match: 12. CDR3 length: 15 amino acids. CDR3 loop: CASSGQGEAVGTQYF. The DNA of the CDR3 is TGTGCCAGCAGTGGACAGGGTGAGGCGGTCGGTACGCAGTATTTT.

V is TRBV6-4 and J is TRBJ2-3; D possibly uses TRBD1 or TRBD2 (5 bases each). Between the trimmed V and J ends, which lost 5 bases and 0 bases, there was a span of 12 bases. CDR3 size: 15 residues. Germline CDR1 and CDR2: MRHNA and SNTAGT. The CDR3 DNA follows: TGTGCCAGCAGTACCGGGACCCAGAGCACAGATACGCAGTATTTT. Translating gives CASSTGTQSTDTQYF.

The J gene is TRBJ1-1, the V gene TRBV28; D remains ambiguous. CDR3 length equals 12 residues. In germline, CDR1 is MDHEN, CDR2 SYDVKM. Trimming took off 3 bases at V and 7 bases at J, with 9 bases between the two ends. For the CDR3, the DNA is TGTGCCAGCAGTTTTAGGCGTCTTGAAGCTTTCTTT. As protein: CASSFRRLEAFF.

Only one count was recorded for this clone. The J gene is TRBJ2-2, the V gene TRBV7-8, with D unresolved. Trimming stripped 3 bases from V and 6 bases from J, with 14 bases between. The CDR3 loop spans 15 amino acids. In germline, CDR1 is SGHVS, CDR2 FQNEAQ. The CDR3 region has the DNA TGTGCCAGCAGCTTGGGTACCGTGAGCGCCGGGGAGCTGTTTTTT. Its translation is CASSLGTVSAGELFF.

The chain couples TRBV4-2 to TRBJ1-4; possibly TRBD1 for D (5 bases). The V and J ends lost 0 bases and 3 bases respectively, with 8 bases between them. Germline V gene data show CDR1 as LGHNA and CDR2 as YNFKEQ. This CDR3 is 15 amino acids long. In nucleotides, the CDR3 is TGTGCCAGCAGCCAAGATAGGACATCTAATGAAAAACTGTTTTTT. Its translation is CASSQDRTSNEKLFF.